These 10 T cell receptor beta chains were sequenced from one sample in a study of OX40 agonist ivuxolimab in advanced cancers. The library was built by means of the immunoSEQ multiplex PCR assay. This immuneACCESS table, as held by TCRdb, lists in-frame sequences with V and J called but not all clones. Of the missing ones, under half trace to an unresolved V gene in checked studies; the others have no known cause. The sample table contains 25,000 to 35,000 clones; only one count was recorded for 84% of them. The ten largest clones add up to more than 15% of the sample. Specimen: CD4+ or CD8+ T cells sorted from blood, collected in a trial of the OX40 agonist ivuxolimab. All receptors come from an adult with an advanced solid tumor such as melanoma, head and neck, liver or kidney cancer.

CDR3 amino acids: CASSQDSAGRDLYNEQFF. The CDR3 DNA is TGTGCCAGCAGCCAAGATTCGGCGGGACGGGACCTCTACAATGAGCAGTTCTTC. This chain joins TRBV4-2 and TRBJ2-1; weak D call: TRBD2 (6 bases). Germline CDR1 and CDR2: LGHNA and YNFKEQ. CDR3 length equals 18 residues. Trimming stripped 0 bases from V and 3 bases from J, with 18 bases between.

J is TRBJ2-5 and V is TRBV5-4, with D perhaps TRBD1 (5 bases). The CDR3 totals 14 residues. Germline V gene lookup returns CDR1 SGHNT and CDR2 YYREEE (reference sequence). Trimming left V 3 bases short and J 1 base short, with 10 bases between. CDR3 nucleotides: TGTGCCAGCAGCTATCCAGGGTCCCAAGAGACCCAGTACTTC. This encodes CASSYPGSQETQYF.

This clone was observed once. The rearrangement uses TRBV19 and TRBJ1-1; D is uncertain. Per germline, CDR1 LNHDA and CDR2 SQIVND (reference sequence). V was shortened by 0 bases and J by 1 base, with 9 bases between the two germline ends. The CDR3 contains 15 residues. This CDR3 reads CASSIDLVGNTEAFF. For the CDR3, the DNA is TGTGCCAGTAGTATAGATCTGGTGGGGAACACTGAAGCTTTCTTT.

V is TRBV19 and J is TRBJ2-2; possibly TRBD1 for D (5 bases). V was trimmed by 3 bases and J by 0 bases, leaving 8 bases between them. CDR3 length equals 15 residues. Per the germline V gene, CDR1 is LNHDA and CDR2 is SQIVND (reference sequence). In DNA form, the CDR3 reads TGTGCCAGTAGTATTCAGGGATCGAACACCGGGGAGCTGTTTTTT. Translating it yields CASSIQGSNTGELFF.

The chain carries TRBV30 and TRBJ2-1; D remains ambiguous. V was pared by 4 bases and J by 3 bases, with 10 bases between. CDR1 GTSNPN and CDR2 SVGIG come from the germline V gene (reference sequence). This CDR3 contains 13 residues. The CDR3 sequence: CAWTRADYNEQFF. CDR3 bases: TGTGCCTGGACTCGAGCTGACTACAATGAGCAGTTCTTC.

This chain uses TRBV27 with TRBJ2-5; D not resolved. The CDR3 consists of 13 residues. V lost 5 bases to trimming and J lost 4 bases, with 11 bases between them. Germline loops: CDR1 MNHEY, CDR2 SMNVEV (reference sequence). The CDR3 nucleotides are TGTGCCAGCAGTACCCTAGGGCGAGAGACCCAGTACTTC. Its translation is CASSTLGRETQYF.

There are many counts of this clone. J is TRBJ2-7 and V is TRBV15; tentatively, D is TRBD1 (6 bases). Trimming shortened V by 4 bases and J by 2 bases, and 9 bases separated the two germline ends. Per germline, CDR1 LNHNV and CDR2 YYDKDF (reference sequence). The CDR3 sequence is 13 residues long. The CDR3 DNA reads as TGTGCCACCAGCATGGACAGTCCCTACGAGCAGTACTTC. This translates into CATSMDSPYEQYF. Combining the CDR3 with reference TRBV15 and TRBJ2-7 gives the whole variable domain DAMVIQNPRYQVTQFGKPVTLSCSQTLNHNVMYWYQQKSSQAPKLLFHYYDKDFNNEADTPDNFQSRRPNTSFCFLDIRSPGLGDTAMYLCATSMDSPYEQYFGPGTRLTVT.

The chain combines TRBV5-4 with TRBJ1-1; D not certain. The CDR3 is 13 amino acids. The V gene lost 4 bases and the J gene lost 3 bases, with 10 bases spanning the gap. Germline CDR1 reads SGHNT; CDR2 reads YYREEE (reference sequence). In nucleotides, the CDR3 is TGTGCCAGCAGCGGGGAAACATACACTGAAGCTTTCTTT. Amino acid sequence: CASSGETYTEAFF.

The gene calls are TRBV28 and TRBJ1-5, with a weak D call TRBD1 (5 bases). The CDR3 loop spans 14 amino acids. The V end was cut by 6 bases, the J end by 3 bases, with 12 bases between. The V gene's germline CDR1 is MDHEN and CDR2 SYDVKM. Written as DNA, the CDR3 is TGTGCCAGCAGGCCCCGGGGGTACAATCAGCCCCAGCATTTT. Its translation is CASRPRGYNQPQHF.

This sequence joins TRBV5-4 and TRBJ1-1; tentative D call: TRBD1 (5 bases). The CDR3 is made up of 14 amino acids. Deletions cut 4 bases from V and 1 base from J, with 11 bases between. Germline V gene sequence: CDR1 SGHNT, CDR2 YYREEE (reference sequence). The CDR3 spells CASSQVGQNTEAFF. CDR3 coding DNA: TGTGCCAGCAGCCAGGTCGGACAGAACACTGAAGCTTTCTTT.